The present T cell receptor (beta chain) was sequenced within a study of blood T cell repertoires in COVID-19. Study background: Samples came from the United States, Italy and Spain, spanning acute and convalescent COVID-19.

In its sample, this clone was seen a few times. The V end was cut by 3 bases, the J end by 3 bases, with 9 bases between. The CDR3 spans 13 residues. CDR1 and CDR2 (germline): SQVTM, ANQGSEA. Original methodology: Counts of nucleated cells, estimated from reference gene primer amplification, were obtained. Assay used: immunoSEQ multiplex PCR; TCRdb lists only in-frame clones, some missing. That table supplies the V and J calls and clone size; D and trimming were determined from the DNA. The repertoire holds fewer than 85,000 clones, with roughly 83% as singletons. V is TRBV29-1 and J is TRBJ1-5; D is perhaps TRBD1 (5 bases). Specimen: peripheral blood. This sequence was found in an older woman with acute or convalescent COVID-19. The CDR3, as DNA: TGCAGCGTTGACGCAGGGCCCAATCAGCCCCAGCATTTT. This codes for CSVDAGPNQPQHF.